Below are 13 T cell receptor beta chains sequenced from a single sample in a study of shared clonotypes between healthy human individuals. The data were produced by immunoSEQ multiplex PCR, yet TCRdb's version contains in-frame clones alone and is incomplete. This sample has 450,000 to 550,000 clones, with 79% found just once. The sequenced material came from PBMCs. All receptors come from a middle-aged woman in good health. Some clones in this sample may be carry-over from other donors' samples.

V is TRBV5-1 and J is TRBJ2-5; 8 positions agree with TRBD1. The J call may be incorrect, as the DNA end agrees better with TRBJ2-7. Germline CDR1 reads SGHRS; CDR2 reads YFSETQ. The CDR3 is made up of 16 amino acids. The CDR3 DNA is TGCGCCAGCAGCCCCCGCCCGGACAGGGTTGCCTACGAGCAGTACTTC. Its translation is CASSPRPDRVAYEQYF.

This clone was seen more than once but under ten times. The chain uses TRBV2 and TRBJ2-7; TRBD1 aligns across 7 bases. CDR3 length: 14 residues. Germline V gene lookup returns CDR1 SNHLY and CDR2 FYNNEI. V was pared by 7 bases and J by 0 bases, with 6 bases of the junction left unmatched. The CDR3 loop is CASTPWTGSYEQYF. The CDR3 DNA sequence: TGTGCCAGCACTCCCTGGACAGGCTCCTACGAGCAGTACTTC.

The genes are TRBV6-5 and TRBJ2-2, with D tentatively TRBD1 or TRBD2 (5 bases each). The CDR3 covers 15 residues. Trimming cost V 2 bases and J 4 bases, with 11 bases left between them. The germline V gene encodes CDR1 MNHEY and CDR2 SVGAGI. The CDR3, as DNA: TGTGCCAGCAGTTACGGGGACGACCCCACCGGGGAGCTGTTTTTT. Its protein product is CASSYGDDPTGELFF.

V usage is TRBV5-6 and J usage is TRBJ2-7; 15 bases agree with TRBD2. CDR3 length: 14 residues. Germline V gives CDR1 SGHDT, CDR2 YYEEEE. V trimming: 3 bases; J trimming: 7 bases; junction bases outside the gene matches: 2. Here the CDR3 reads CASSSGTSGREQYF. DNA of the CDR3: TGTGCCAGCAGCTCAGGGACTAGCGGGAGGGAGCAGTACTTC.

The table lists this clone with a few counts. The V and J genes are TRBV5-1 and TRBJ1-1; D is unclear. The CDR3 length is 14 residues. Per germline, CDR1 SGHRS and CDR2 YFSETQ. V lost 4 bases, J lost 4 bases, and 14 bases lay in between. The CDR3 sequence: CASSPRVEGTEAFF. The CDR3 nucleotides read TGCGCCAGCAGCCCGAGAGTGGAGGGCACTGAAGCTTTCTTT. The whole variable domain, filled in from reference TRBV5-1 and TRBJ1-1, reads KAGVTQTPRYLIKTRGQQVTLSCSPISGHRSVSWYQQTPGQGLQFLFEYFSETQRNKGNFPGRFSGRQFSNSRSEMNVSTLELGDSALYLCASSPRVEGTEAFFGQGTRLTVV.

As concerns this clone: The junction does not match germline at one end; this may be a read error. This sample also contains other DNA sequences that code for the same CDR3. The chain carries TRBV7-7 and TRBJ1-2; no clear D. This CDR3 comprises 15 residues. Germline V gene lookup returns CDR1 SSHAT and CDR2 FNYEAQ (reference sequence). CDR3 in amino acids: CASSLGRQEFYGYTF. In DNA form, the CDR3 reads TGTGCTAGCAGCCTCGGACGGCAGGAGTTCTATGGCTACACCTTC.

Many counts were recorded for this clone. The rearrangement links TRBV19 to TRBJ2-1, with TRBD2 matching over 8 bases. Germline lookup yields CDR1 LNHDA and CDR2 SQIVND (reference sequence). This CDR3 is built from 14 residues. With V trimmed by 4 bases and J by 6 bases, 5 bases remained unmatched. Here the CDR3 DNA reads TGTGCCAGTAGTACACCCGGACTAGCCAATGAGCAGTTCTTC. Translated, it gives CASSTPGLANEQFF.

In its sample, this clone was seen a few times. This chain joins TRBV5-6 and TRBJ2-6; TRBD1 is a possible D gene (6 bases). In germline, CDR1 is SGHDT, CDR2 YYEEEE. The CDR3 covers 18 residues. Trimming left V 4 bases short and J 1 base short, with 18 bases between. Here the CDR3 reads CASSLGTYSLSGANVLTF. Here the CDR3 DNA reads TGTGCCAGCAGCCTGGGGACATATTCGTTATCTGGGGCCAACGTCCTGACTTTC.

V gene TRBV29-1 combines with J gene TRBJ1-1, with TRBD1 as a possible D gene (6 bases). This CDR3 has 13 amino acids. Germline assignment: CDR1 SQVTM and CDR2 ANQGSEA. Trimming left V 6 bases short and J 3 bases short, with 14 bases between. CDR3 sequence reads: CSVPTGGDTEAFF. The CDR3 DNA sequence: TGCAGCGTCCCGACAGGTGGGGACACTGAAGCTTTCTTT. Complete variable domain (other parts from reference TRBV29-1 and TRBJ1-1): SAVISQKPSRDICQRGTSLTIQCQVDSQVTMMFWYRQQPGQSLTLIATANQGSEATYESGFVIDKFPISRPNLTFSTLTVSNMSPEDSSIYLCSVPTGGDTEAFFGQGTRLTVV.

This clone was seen just once. This rearrangement joins TRBV18 to TRBJ1-2; 8 positions match TRBD1. The V gene end was trimmed by 1 base and the J gene end by 7 bases; junction bases not matched to a gene: 11. This CDR3 contains 16 residues. Germline V CDR1 and CDR2: KGHSH, LQKENI. The CDR3 reads CASSPRTVTGDAGYTF. The CDR3 DNA reads TGTGCCAGCTCACCACGAACGGTGACAGGGGATGCTGGCTACACCTTC. Complete variable domain (other parts from reference TRBV18 and TRBJ1-2): NAGVMQNPRHLVRRRGQEARLRCSPMKGHSHVYWYRQLPEEGLKFMVYLQKENIIDESGMPKERFSAEFPKEGPSILRIQQVVRGDSAAYFCASSPRTVTGDAGYTFGSGTRLTVV.

V usage is TRBV5-1 and J usage is TRBJ1-2; TRBD1 matches 8 bases. V lost 0 bases and J lost 7; bases outside the gene matches: 5. The germline gives CDR1 SGHRS, CDR2 YFSETQ. The CDR3 covers 14 residues. The CDR3 region is CASSLAGTGIGYTF. Written as DNA, the CDR3 is TGCGCCAGCAGCTTGGCGGGGACAGGTATTGGCTACACCTTC.

This clone turned up a few times. The V gene is TRBV19, the J gene TRBJ1-1; TRBD1 agrees at 7 bases. The CDR3 loop spans 14 amino acids. Germline assignment: CDR1 LNHDA and CDR2 SQIVND (reference sequence). V lost 4 bases to trimming and J lost 1 base; unmatched junction nucleotides: 3. In DNA form, the CDR3 reads TGTGCCAGTAGTAAAAACAGGGGGAACACTGAAGCTTTCTTT. It encodes CASSKNRGNTEAFF. The variable domain in full, with the rest retrieved from reference TRBV19 and TRBJ1-1, is DGGITQSPKYLFRKEGQNVTLSCEQNLNHDAMYWYRQDPGQGLRLIYYSQIVNDFQKGDIAEGYSVSREKKESFPLTVTSAQKNPTAFYLCASSKNRGNTEAFFGQGTRLTVV.

V usage is TRBV28 and J usage is TRBJ1-5; D unresolved. Germline CDR1 reads MDHEN; CDR2 reads SYDVKM. V was clipped by 6 bases and J by 1 base, with 10 bases between them. There are 14 residues in the CDR3. CDR3 residues: CASSGLLSNQPQHF. The CDR3 DNA reads TGTGCCAGCAGCGGACTGTTGAGCAATCAGCCCCAGCATTTT.